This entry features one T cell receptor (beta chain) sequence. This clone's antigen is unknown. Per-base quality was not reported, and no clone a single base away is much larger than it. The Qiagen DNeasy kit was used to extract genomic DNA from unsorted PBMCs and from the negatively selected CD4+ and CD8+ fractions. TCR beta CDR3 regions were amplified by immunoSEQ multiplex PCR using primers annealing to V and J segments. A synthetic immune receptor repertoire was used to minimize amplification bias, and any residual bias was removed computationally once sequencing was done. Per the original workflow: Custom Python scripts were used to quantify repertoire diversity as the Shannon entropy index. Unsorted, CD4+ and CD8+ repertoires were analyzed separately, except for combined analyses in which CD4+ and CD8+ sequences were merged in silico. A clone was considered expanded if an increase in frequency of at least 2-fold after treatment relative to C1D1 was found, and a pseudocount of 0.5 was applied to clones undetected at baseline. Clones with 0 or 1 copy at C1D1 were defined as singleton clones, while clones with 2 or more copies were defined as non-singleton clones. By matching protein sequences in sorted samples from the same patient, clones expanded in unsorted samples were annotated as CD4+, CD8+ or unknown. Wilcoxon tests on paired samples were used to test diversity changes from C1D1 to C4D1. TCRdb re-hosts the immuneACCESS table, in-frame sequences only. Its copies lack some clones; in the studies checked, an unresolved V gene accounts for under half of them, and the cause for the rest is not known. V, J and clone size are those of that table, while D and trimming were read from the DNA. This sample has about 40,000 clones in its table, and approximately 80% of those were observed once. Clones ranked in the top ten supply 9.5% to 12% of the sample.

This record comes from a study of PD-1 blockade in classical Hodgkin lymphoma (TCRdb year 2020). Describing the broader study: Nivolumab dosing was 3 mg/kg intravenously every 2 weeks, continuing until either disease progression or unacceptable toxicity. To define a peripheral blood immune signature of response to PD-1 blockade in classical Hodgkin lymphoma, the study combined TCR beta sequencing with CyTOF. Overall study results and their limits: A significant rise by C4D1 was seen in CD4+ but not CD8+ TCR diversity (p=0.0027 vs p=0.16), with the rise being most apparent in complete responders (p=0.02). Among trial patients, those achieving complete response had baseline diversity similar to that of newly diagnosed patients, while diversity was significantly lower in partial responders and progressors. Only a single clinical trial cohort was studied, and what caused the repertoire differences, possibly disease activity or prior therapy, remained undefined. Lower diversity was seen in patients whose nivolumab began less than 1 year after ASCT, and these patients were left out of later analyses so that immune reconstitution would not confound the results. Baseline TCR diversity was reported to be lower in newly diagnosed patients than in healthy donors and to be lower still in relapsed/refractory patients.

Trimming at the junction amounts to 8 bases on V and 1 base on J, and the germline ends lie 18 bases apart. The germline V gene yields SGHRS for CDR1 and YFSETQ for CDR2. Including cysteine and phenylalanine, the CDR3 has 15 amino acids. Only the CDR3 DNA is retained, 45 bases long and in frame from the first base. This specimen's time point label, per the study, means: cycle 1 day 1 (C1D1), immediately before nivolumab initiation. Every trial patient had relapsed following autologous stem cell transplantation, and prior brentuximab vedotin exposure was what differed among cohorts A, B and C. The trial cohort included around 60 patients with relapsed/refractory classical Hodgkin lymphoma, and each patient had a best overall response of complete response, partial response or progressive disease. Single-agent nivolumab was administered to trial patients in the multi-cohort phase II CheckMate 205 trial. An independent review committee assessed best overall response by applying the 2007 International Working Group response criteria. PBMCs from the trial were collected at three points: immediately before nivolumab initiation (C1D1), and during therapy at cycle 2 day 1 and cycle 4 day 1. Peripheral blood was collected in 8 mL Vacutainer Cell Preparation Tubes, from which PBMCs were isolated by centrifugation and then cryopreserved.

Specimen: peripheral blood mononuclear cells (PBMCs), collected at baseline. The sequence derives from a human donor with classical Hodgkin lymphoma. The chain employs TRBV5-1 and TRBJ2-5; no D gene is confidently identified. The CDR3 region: CASQPGQRAQETQYF. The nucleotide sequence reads TGCGCCAGTCAACCGGGCCAACGAGCCCAAGAGACCCAGTACTTC.